Listed below are T cell receptor beta chains from one sample, sequenced in a study of T-cell reconstitution after alpha-beta-depleted transplantation in children. A single record per CDR3 protein comes from TCRdb applying MiXCR to the PCR reads. The data show about 610,000 distinct CDR3 sequences, more than 9% seen once. Specimen: PBMCs from the stem cell graft donor, collected from the stem cell graft. The receptors were sampled from a human donor who donated a stem cell graft to a child with acute myeloid leukemia. CDR3s leave out the opening cysteine and the closing phenylalanine or tryptophan. Each record gives: D gene, J gene, clone size, V gene, CDR3 protein. D genes are given only for firm matches. The listing skips clone size in some rows; elsewhere it reads once, few, many or a size class.

d_call: -; j_call: TRBJ1-3; clone_size: many; v_call: TRBV2; cdr3_aa: ASKRDMGNTIY
d_call: -; j_call: TRBJ2-7; clone_size: many; v_call: TRBV29-1; cdr3_aa: SVLGLYEQY
d_call: TRBD2; j_call: TRBJ2-1; clone_size: -; v_call: TRBV20-1; cdr3_aa: SARNLAGRSYNEQF
d_call: TRBD1; j_call: TRBJ1-1; clone_size: -; v_call: TRBV6-1; cdr3_aa: ASSGTGPTEAF
d_call: -; j_call: TRBJ2-1; clone_size: -; v_call: TRBV5-6; cdr3_aa: ASSLSLWQTEQF
d_call: -; j_call: TRBJ2-6; clone_size: many; v_call: TRBV29-1; cdr3_aa: SVYTEHSGANVLT
d_call: -; j_call: TRBJ1-5; clone_size: -; v_call: TRBV12-3/TRBV12-4; cdr3_aa: ASGEAGRNQPQH
d_call: TRBD1; j_call: TRBJ1-5; clone_size: few; v_call: TRBV20-1; cdr3_aa: SARAITGDNQPQH
d_call: TRBD2; j_call: TRBJ2-2; clone_size: many; v_call: TRBV20-1; cdr3_aa: SALGSGRAFGELF
d_call: TRBD1; j_call: TRBJ2-5; clone_size: -; v_call: TRBV6-1; cdr3_aa: ASSGTGVGETQY
d_call: -; j_call: TRBJ2-1; clone_size: many; v_call: TRBV7-3; cdr3_aa: ASSLRASSHEQF
d_call: -; j_call: TRBJ2-7; clone_size: -; v_call: TRBV18; cdr3_aa: ASSPPNSGPREEQY
d_call: -; j_call: TRBJ2-7; clone_size: many; v_call: TRBV28; cdr3_aa: ASRRQASYEQY
d_call: TRBD1; j_call: TRBJ2-1; clone_size: -; v_call: TRBV30; cdr3_aa: AWSQGGQLNEQF
d_call: -; j_call: TRBJ2-7; clone_size: few; v_call: TRBV15; cdr3_aa: ATSQSAGVDEQY
d_call: TRBD1; j_call: TRBJ2-3; clone_size: many; v_call: TRBV24-1; cdr3_aa: ATSDLGDRAEDTQY
d_call: -; j_call: TRBJ2-1; clone_size: few; v_call: TRBV2; cdr3_aa: ASSVALNNEQF
d_call: -; j_call: TRBJ2-7; clone_size: few; v_call: TRBV7-9; cdr3_aa: ASSSPDPRDGTYEQY
d_call: -; j_call: TRBJ2-1; clone_size: -; v_call: TRBV7-7; cdr3_aa: ASSPIVDSEQF
d_call: -; j_call: TRBJ2-6; clone_size: few; v_call: TRBV28; cdr3_aa: ASRPLISSGANVLT
d_call: TRBD1; j_call: TRBJ1-4; clone_size: many; v_call: TRBV29-1; cdr3_aa: SARQGDEKLF
d_call: -; j_call: TRBJ1-4; clone_size: -; v_call: TRBV20-1; cdr3_aa: SSVRGGGGYGEKLF
d_call: -; j_call: TRBJ2-3; clone_size: many; v_call: TRBV11-2; cdr3_aa: ASSLGSKDTQY
d_call: -; j_call: TRBJ1-1; clone_size: -; v_call: TRBV3-1; cdr3_aa: ASSQVLGQNTEAF
d_call: TRBD1; j_call: TRBJ2-7; clone_size: many; v_call: TRBV6-2/TRBV6-3; cdr3_aa: ASSYPDREY
d_call: TRBD2; j_call: TRBJ2-1; clone_size: -; v_call: TRBV20-1; cdr3_aa: SATAPSILAGGYNEQF
d_call: TRBD2; j_call: TRBJ2-5; clone_size: few; v_call: TRBV7-2; cdr3_aa: ASSLVSSGSQETQY
d_call: -; j_call: TRBJ2-1; clone_size: -; v_call: TRBV12-3/TRBV12-4; cdr3_aa: ASSLGGPVGEQF
d_call: -; j_call: TRBJ1-2; clone_size: -; v_call: TRBV12-3/TRBV12-4; cdr3_aa: ASSYRGGNYGYT
d_call: -; j_call: TRBJ2-7; clone_size: -; v_call: TRBV7-2; cdr3_aa: ASSLGPSEQY
d_call: -; j_call: TRBJ1-5; clone_size: many; v_call: TRBV29-1; cdr3_aa: SVGMGANQPQH
d_call: TRBD2; j_call: TRBJ2-1; clone_size: many; v_call: TRBV7-2; cdr3_aa: ASSLELAGGNEQF
d_call: -; j_call: TRBJ2-3; clone_size: -; v_call: TRBV5-1; cdr3_aa: ASSPSTPSSAQY
d_call: -; j_call: TRBJ2-7; clone_size: -; v_call: TRBV20-1; cdr3_aa: SASPVAEQY
d_call: -; j_call: TRBJ2-7; clone_size: -; v_call: TRBV6-2/TRBV6-3; cdr3_aa: ASSPDFGGPSYEQY
d_call: -; j_call: TRBJ2-2; clone_size: few; v_call: TRBV7-6; cdr3_aa: ASSLQLATGELF
d_call: -; j_call: TRBJ2-1; clone_size: few; v_call: TRBV30; cdr3_aa: AWSVRWDEQF
d_call: TRBD2; j_call: TRBJ2-1; clone_size: many; v_call: TRBV28; cdr3_aa: ASRGGPGEQF
d_call: TRBD2; j_call: TRBJ2-7; clone_size: few; v_call: TRBV12-3/TRBV12-4; cdr3_aa: ASSGGGRASYEQY
d_call: TRBD2; j_call: TRBJ2-1; clone_size: few; v_call: TRBV7-7; cdr3_aa: ASSPTSGGLEQF
d_call: TRBD2; j_call: TRBJ2-1; clone_size: few; v_call: TRBV2; cdr3_aa: AGSSGRTINEQF
d_call: TRBD2; j_call: TRBJ2-7; clone_size: few; v_call: TRBV20-1; cdr3_aa: SATDRLAGVVEQY
d_call: -; j_call: TRBJ2-5; clone_size: few; v_call: TRBV30; cdr3_aa: AWSRSETQY
d_call: TRBD1; j_call: TRBJ1-6; clone_size: many; v_call: TRBV12-3/TRBV12-4; cdr3_aa: ASSPTGDSPLH
d_call: TRBD1; j_call: TRBJ2-5; clone_size: -; v_call: TRBV2; cdr3_aa: ASSPDRARGTQY
d_call: -; j_call: TRBJ2-3; clone_size: few; v_call: TRBV7-2; cdr3_aa: ASSLGRRLGWAITDTQY
d_call: -; j_call: TRBJ2-5; clone_size: many; v_call: TRBV6-1; cdr3_aa: ASSEALAGMWGTQY
d_call: -; j_call: TRBJ2-2; clone_size: few; v_call: TRBV4-2; cdr3_aa: ASSPQGRAGAGELF
d_call: TRBD2; j_call: TRBJ2-3; clone_size: many; v_call: TRBV27; cdr3_aa: ASSLGLASDTQY
d_call: TRBD2; j_call: TRBJ2-7; clone_size: many; v_call: TRBV20-1; cdr3_aa: SAKERASGRAVQY
d_call: TRBD2; j_call: TRBJ2-3; clone_size: few; v_call: TRBV7-2; cdr3_aa: ASSLAIWGGITDTQY
d_call: TRBD1; j_call: TRBJ2-7; clone_size: -; v_call: TRBV20-1; cdr3_aa: SASLPRQGAYEQY
d_call: -; j_call: TRBJ2-7; clone_size: few; v_call: TRBV15; cdr3_aa: ATSSSGPSREQY
d_call: -; j_call: TRBJ2-4; clone_size: many; v_call: TRBV3-1; cdr3_aa: ASSSSGGRRAKNIQY
d_call: TRBD1; j_call: TRBJ1-1; clone_size: few; v_call: TRBV7-6; cdr3_aa: ASSQRTGGTTEAF
d_call: -; j_call: TRBJ2-1; clone_size: many; v_call: TRBV30; cdr3_aa: ACSRSSYNEQF